This TCR beta chain was sequenced for a study of shared clonotypes between healthy human individuals. Whole-study context: The study used three CD4 naive, three CD4 memory, two CD8 naive and one CD8 memory plate per donor. The study's findings and limits: Despite large depth, rarefaction showed incomplete sorted-subset sequencing. Clonotype sharing across several donors was observed for approximately 5% of naive CD4 clonotypes.

Per germline, CDR1 ENHRY and CDR2 SYGVKD. V lost 10 bases, J lost 4 bases, and 5 bases stayed unmatched. The CDR3 is 12 amino acids. Generated by immunoSEQ multiplex PCR, the TCRdb table keeps only in-frame clones and is missing some. The sample includes 1,400,000 or so clones, 98% to 99% of them seen just once. Comment on this clone: Its specificity is unknown.

Sequenced sample: naive CD4+ T cells sorted from blood. Subset defined: CD45RA+ positively selected. The rearrangement joins TRBV10-3 to TRBJ1-1; 8 nucleotides agree with TRBD1. The sequence was obtained from a man aged 30 to 45 in good health. CDR3: CATGQASTEAFF. The CDR3, as DNA: TGTGCCACGGGACAGGCGAGCACTGAAGCTTTCTTT.